What follows describes a single TCR beta chain. The record originates from a study of blood T cell repertoires in COVID-19. The CDR3 has 13 residues. Germline CDR1 and CDR2: WSHSY and SAAADI. Trimming took off 5 bases at V and 2 bases at J, with 9 bases between the two ends. Method: immunoSEQ multiplex PCR; TCRdb's copy keeps in-frame clones and lacks some. Of about 180,000 clones in the sample, 75% to 85% are singletons; the top ten hold roughly 15%. The receptor was isolated from a man aged 45 to 65 who had recovered from COVID-19. The sequenced material came from PBMCs or T cells enriched from blood (not recorded which). The chain combines TRBV10-2 with TRBJ1-1; D is uncertain. The CDR3 loop is CASSLGPNTEAFF. The CDR3 DNA sequence: TGCGCCAGCAGTCTAGGTCCTAACACTGAAGCTTTCTTT.